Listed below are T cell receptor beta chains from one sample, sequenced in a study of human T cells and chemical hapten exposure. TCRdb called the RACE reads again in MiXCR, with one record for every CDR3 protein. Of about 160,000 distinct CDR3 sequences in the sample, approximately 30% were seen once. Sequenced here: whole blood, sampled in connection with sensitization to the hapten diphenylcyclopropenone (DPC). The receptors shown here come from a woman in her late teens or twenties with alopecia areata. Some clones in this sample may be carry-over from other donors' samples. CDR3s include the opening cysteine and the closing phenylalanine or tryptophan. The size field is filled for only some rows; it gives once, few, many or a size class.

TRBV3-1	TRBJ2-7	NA	CASSPAAGAGYEQYF
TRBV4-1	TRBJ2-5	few	CASSPTTAGEGQETQYF
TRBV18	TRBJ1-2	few	CASSPLSIRTGNYGYTF
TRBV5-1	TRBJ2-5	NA	CASSLGQGMETQYF
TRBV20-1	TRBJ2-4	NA	CSARAPPLGDIQYF
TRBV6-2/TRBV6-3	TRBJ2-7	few	CASSPGGLQYF
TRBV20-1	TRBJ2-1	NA	CSASTSGDYNEQFF
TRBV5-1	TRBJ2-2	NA	CASSKDKNTGELFF
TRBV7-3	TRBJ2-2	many	CASSRTSAQGELFF
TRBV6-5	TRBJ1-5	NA	CASSTTGLSNQPQHF
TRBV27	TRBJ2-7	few	CARDYEQYF
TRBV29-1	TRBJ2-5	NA	CSVDGPPETQYF
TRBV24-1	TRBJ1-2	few	CATSDPYYGYTF
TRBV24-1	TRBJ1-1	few	CATSDPPPRGDTEAFF
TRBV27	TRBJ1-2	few	CASSSNTGVYGYTF
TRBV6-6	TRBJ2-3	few	CASTQEVGGQYF